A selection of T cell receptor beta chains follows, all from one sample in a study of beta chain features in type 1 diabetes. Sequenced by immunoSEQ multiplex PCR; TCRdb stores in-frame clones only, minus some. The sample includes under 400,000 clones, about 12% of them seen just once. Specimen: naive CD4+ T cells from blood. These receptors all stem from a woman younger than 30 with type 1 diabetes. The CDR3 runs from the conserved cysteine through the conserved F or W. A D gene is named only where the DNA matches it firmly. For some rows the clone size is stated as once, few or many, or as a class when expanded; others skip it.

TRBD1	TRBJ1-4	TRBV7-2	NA	CASRSGTGDEKLFF	TGTGCCAGCAGATCCGGGACAGGGGATGAAAAACTGTTTTTT
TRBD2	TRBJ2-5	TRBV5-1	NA	CASSYGTSRETQYF	TGCGCCAGCAGCTATGGGACTAGCCGGGAGACCCAGTACTTC
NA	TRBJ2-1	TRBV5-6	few	CASSPAGGTYNEQFF	TGTGCCAGCAGCCCGGCCGGGGGAACCTACAATGAGCAGTTCTTC
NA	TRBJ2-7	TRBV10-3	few	CAISESGGYEQYF	TGTGCCATCAGTGAGTCCGGAGGGTACGAGCAGTACTTC
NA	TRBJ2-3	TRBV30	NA	CAWRRGGSTDTQYF	TGTGCCTGGAGGCGGGGTGGTAGCACAGATACGCAGTATTTT
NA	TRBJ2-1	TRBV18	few	CASSPGHPRANEQFF	TGTGCCAGCTCACCAGGACATCCTAGAGCCAATGAGCAGTTCTTC
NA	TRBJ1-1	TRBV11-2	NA	CASSFGVLNTEAFF	TGTGCCAGCAGCTTCGGGGTTTTGAACACTGAAGCTTTCTTT
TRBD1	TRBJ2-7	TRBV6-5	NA	CASSYSIAGQGYEQYF	TGTGCCAGCAGTTACTCCATTGCGGGACAGGGCTACGAGCAGTACTTC
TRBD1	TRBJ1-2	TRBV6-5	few	CASSSDRAYGYTF	TGTGCCAGCAGTTCGGACAGGGCCTATGGCTACACCTTC
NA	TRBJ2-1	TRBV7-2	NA	CASSPQVGNEQFF	TGTGCCAGCAGCCCCCAGGTGGGCAATGAGCAGTTCTTC
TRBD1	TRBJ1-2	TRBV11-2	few	CASTTGQGRWYGYTF	TGTGCCAGCACCACGGGACAGGGGAGGTGGTATGGCTACACCTTC
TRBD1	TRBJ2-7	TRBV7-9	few	CASSQGQGSYEQYF	TGTGCCAGCAGCCAGGGACAGGGATCCTACGAGCAGTACTTC
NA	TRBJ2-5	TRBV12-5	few	CASGLAPNEETQYF	TGTGCTAGTGGTTTGGCCCCAAATGAAGAGACCCAGTACTTC
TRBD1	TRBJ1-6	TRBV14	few	CASSQAFGQGNNSPLHF	TGTGCCAGCAGCCAAGCCTTTGGACAGGGAAATAATTCACCCCTCCACTTT
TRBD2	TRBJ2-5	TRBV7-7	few	CASSLVGGIQYF	TGTGCCAGCAGCTTAGTGGGGGGGATCCAGTACTTC
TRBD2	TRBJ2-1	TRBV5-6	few	CASSPLAGSYNEQFF	TGTGCCAGCAGTCCACTAGCGGGAAGCTACAATGAGCAGTTCTTC
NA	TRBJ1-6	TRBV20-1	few	CSARDSGPLHF	TGCAGTGCTAGAGATTCGGGTCCCCTCCACTTT
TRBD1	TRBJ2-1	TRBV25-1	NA	CASSTRDRSNEQFF	TGTGCCAGCAGTACCCGGGACAGGTCCAATGAGCAGTTCTTC
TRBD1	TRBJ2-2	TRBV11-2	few	CASSGRTGNGELFF	TGTGCCAGCAGCGGGCGGACAGGGAACGGGGAGCTGTTTTTT
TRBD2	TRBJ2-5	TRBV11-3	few	CASSLGLAGDTLQETQYF	TGTGCCAGCAGCTTGGGCCTAGCGGGGGACACTCTACAAGAGACCCAGTACTTC
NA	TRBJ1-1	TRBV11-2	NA	CASSPSPRDLEAFF	TGTGCCAGCAGCCCCTCGCCCCGGGACTTAGAGGCTTTCTTT
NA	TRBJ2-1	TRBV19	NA	CASRREGFYTTKYNEQFF	TGTGCCAGTCGTCGAGAGGGCTTCTACACAACCAAGTACAATGAGCAGTTCTTC
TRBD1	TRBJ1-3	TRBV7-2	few	CASSPRDRVVSGNTIYF	TGTGCCAGCAGCCCCCGGGACAGGGTGGTGTCTGGAAACACCATATATTTT
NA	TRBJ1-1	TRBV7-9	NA	CASRYQGTVNTEAFF	TGTGCCAGCAGGTATCAGGGTACTGTGAACACTGAAGCTTTCTTT
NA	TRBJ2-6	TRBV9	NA	CASSVAHSGANVLTF	TGTGCCAGCAGCGTAGCCCACTCTGGGGCCAACGTCCTGACTTTC
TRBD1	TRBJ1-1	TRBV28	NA	CASSSGQGAEAFF	TGTGCCAGCAGTTCTGGACAGGGGGCTGAAGCTTTCTTT
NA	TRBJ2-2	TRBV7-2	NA	CASSLRHSGELFF	TGTGCCAGCAGCCTTCGACATTCCGGGGAGCTGTTTTTT
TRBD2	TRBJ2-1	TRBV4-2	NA	CASRLAETSASNEQFF	TGTGCCAGCAGGCTGGCCGAGACTAGCGCCTCCAATGAGCAGTTCTTC
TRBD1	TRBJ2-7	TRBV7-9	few	CASSPGQGAREQYF	TGTGCCAGCAGCCCTGGACAGGGGGCGCGGGAGCAGTACTTC
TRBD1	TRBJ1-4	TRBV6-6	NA	CASSYSMGQWEKLFF	TGTGCCAGCAGTTACTCTATGGGACAGTGGGAAAAACTGTTTTTT
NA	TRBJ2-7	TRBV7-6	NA	CASRETSFSYEQYF	TGTGCCAGCCGTGAGACTTCCTTCTCCTACGAGCAGTACTTC
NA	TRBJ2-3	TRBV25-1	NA	CATLQSGTDTQYF	TGTGCCACTCTCCAGTCTGGCACAGATACGCAGTATTTT
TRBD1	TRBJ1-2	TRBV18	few	CASSPRDREPPADGYTF	TGTGCCAGCTCACCCCGGGACAGGGAGCCACCAGCTGATGGCTACACCTTC
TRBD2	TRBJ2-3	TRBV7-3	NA	CASSSPGSGIGDTQYF	TGTGCCAGCAGCTCCCCGGGTAGCGGGATAGGTGATACGCAGTATTTT
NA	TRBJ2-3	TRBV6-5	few	CASSGPATDTQYF	TGTGCCAGCAGTGGGCCGGCCACAGATACGCAGTATTTT
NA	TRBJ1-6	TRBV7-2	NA	CASSPVTAYNSPLHF	TGTGCCAGCAGTCCGGTGACAGCTTATAATTCACCCCTCCACTTT
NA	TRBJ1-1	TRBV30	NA	CAWSMSWTEAFF	TGTGCCTGGAGTATGAGTTGGACTGAAGCTTTCTTT
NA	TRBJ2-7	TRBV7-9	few	CASSLDIGETPWF	TGTGCCAGCAGCTTAGATATTGGCGAGACACCGTGGTTC
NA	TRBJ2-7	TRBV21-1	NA	CASSKGSLSTYEQYF	TGTGCCAGCAGCAAAGGGTCTCTTAGCACCTACGAGCAGTACTTC
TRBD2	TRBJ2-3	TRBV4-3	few	CASSQRTSKDTQYF	TGCGCCAGCAGCCAACGGACTAGCAAAGATACGCAGTATTTT
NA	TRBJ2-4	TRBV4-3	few	CASSQDPGQRKYF	TGCGCCAGCAGCCAAGATCCCGGACAGAGAAAGTACTTC
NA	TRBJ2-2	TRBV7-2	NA	CASSLNTGELFF	TGTGCCAGCAGCCTTAACACCGGGGAGCTGTTTTTT
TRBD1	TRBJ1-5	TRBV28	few	CASSSPGQGVGQPQHF	TGTGCCAGCAGTTCACCAGGACAGGGCGTGGGTCAGCCCCAGCATTTT
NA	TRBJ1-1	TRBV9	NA	CASSAANAGRTEAFF	TGTGCCAGCAGCGCAGCGAATGCGGGAAGGACTGAAGCTTTCTTT
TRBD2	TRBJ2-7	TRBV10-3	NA	CAISTTSGEYEQYF	TGTGCCATCAGCACGACTAGCGGGGAGTACGAGCAGTACTTC
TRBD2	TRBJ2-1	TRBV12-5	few	CASGLGSGRGEQFF	TGTGCTAGTGGTTTAGGTAGCGGGAGAGGGGAGCAGTTCTTC
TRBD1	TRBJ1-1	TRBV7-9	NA	CASSLAGRGPSRPEAFF	TGTGCCAGCAGCTTAGCGGGCAGGGGGCCCTCTCGGCCTGAAGCTTTCTTT
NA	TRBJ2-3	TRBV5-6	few	CASSLLGAGTTDTQYF	TGTGCCAGCAGCCTCTTGGGTGCGGGCACCACAGATACGCAGTATTTT